Described below is a single T cell receptor beta chain sequence and its context. Its specificity is unknown. These data belong to a study of cytomegalovirus exposure and HLA in healthy donors. Findings and caveats of the study: CMV serostatus stood as the only immune exposure information on hand. A later analysis, which compared TCR beta chains of equal frequency, found the HLA-associated ones more clonally expanded.

This PCR relied on a set of 60 Vbeta primers and 13 Jbeta primers. Sequencing was performed with immunoSEQ multiplex PCR; in TCRdb, only in-frame clones are kept and a portion is missing. The table lists 200,000 to 250,000 clones, around four fifths of them singletons. The CDR3 totals 13 residues. V shed 3 bases and J shed 0 bases, with 9 bases lying between them. CDR1 is GTSNPN, CDR2 SVGIG, per germline (reference sequence). The sequencing sample was made of PBMCs. The genes are TRBV30 and TRBJ2-7; D gene uncertain. The sequence was collected from a woman aged 40 to 50 in good health and CMV-seronegative. The CDR3 loop is CAWSPGSSYEQYF. CDR3 bases: TGTGCCTGGAGCCCGGGTAGCTCCTACGAGCAGTACTTC.